The clone carrying this T cell receptor beta chain was counted a few times. The antigen is unknown. Diagnosis relied on clinical symptoms, serum thyroxine and TRAb, thyroid ultrasound and orbital computed tomography. This specimen comes from a study of T cells in Graves' hyperthyroidism and ophthalmopathy. Study-level results: Ophthalmopathy onset followed model prediction by a median approximately 6.2 months. Blood also held most thyroid clonotypes expanded beyond 0.001.

Researchers amplified the TCR beta CDR3 regions from RNA transcripts. Primed by the HTBI set, a first-round RT-PCR was run on the TCR CDR3. One entry per CDR3 protein, called by TCRdb with MiXCR from the multiplex PCR reads. Altogether a few hundred thousand distinct CDR3 sequences are present, 15% being singletons, with the ten largest covering about 30%. Trimming stripped 3 bases from V and 10 bases from J, with 16 bases between. The CDR3 is 13 amino acids. The V gene's germline CDR1 is SGHRS and CDR2 YFSETQ. This TCR came from a woman younger than 45 with Graves' hyperthyroidism. Source material: blood. The V call is TRBV5-1, the J call TRBJ1-1, with D perhaps TRBD1 (5 bases). CDR3 loop: CASSWKIGVGAFF. The CDR3 DNA reads as TGCGCCAGCAGCTGGAAAATAGGGGTCGGAGCTTTCTTT.